This T cell receptor (gamma chain) emerged from a study of gamma-delta T cells after stem cell transplantation. Unmatched junction bases numbered 4, after V lost 5 bases and J lost 3 bases. This CDR3 contains 12 residues. Germline CDR1 VENAVY, CDR2 YDSYNSRV. This clone was observed a few times. TCRdb re-called the RT-PCR reads through CATT. Here the sample spans thousands of gamma-chain clones, approximately 21% being singletons. The gene calls are TRGV8 and TRGJ1 or TRGJ2. This TCR was sampled from a human donor. It is not recorded whose cells these are; they may come from a transplant donor. Sequencing was carried out using gamma-delta T cells. CDR3 sequence (DNA): TGTGCCACCTGGGGTTTTTATTATAAGAAACTCTTT. This sequence encodes CATWGFYYKKLF.